This T cell receptor beta chain appears in the sequencing data of a study of T-cell memory formation after mild COVID-19. Study-level findings and limits: The study detected some responding clones in pre-infection memory, suggesting cross-reactive memory joined. CD4+ bias marked clones expanding day 15 to 37, unlike balanced contracting clones.

This clonotype appeared a few times. Its antigen remains unknown. TCRdb used MiXCR to reprocess the 5' RACE reads, holding one entry per CDR3 protein. Of hundreds of thousands of distinct CDR3 sequences in the sample, approximately 25% were seen once. CDR3 length: 14 amino acids. Trimming cost V 10 bases and J 1 base; bases outside gene matches: 8. Germline CDR1 and CDR2: ENHRY and SYGVKD. V and J are TRBV10-3 and TRBJ2-3; 7 nucleotides match TRBD2. The TCR comes from an adult woman who had mild COVID-19 (a few samples of this study predate the infection). Cell type and time point are not known. The sequenced material came from PBMCs or a T cell subset sorted from them (not recorded which). The CDR3 sequence is CATGRESGTDTQYF. CDR3 bases: TGTGCCACCGGGCGGGAGAGCGGCACAGATACGCAGTATTTT.